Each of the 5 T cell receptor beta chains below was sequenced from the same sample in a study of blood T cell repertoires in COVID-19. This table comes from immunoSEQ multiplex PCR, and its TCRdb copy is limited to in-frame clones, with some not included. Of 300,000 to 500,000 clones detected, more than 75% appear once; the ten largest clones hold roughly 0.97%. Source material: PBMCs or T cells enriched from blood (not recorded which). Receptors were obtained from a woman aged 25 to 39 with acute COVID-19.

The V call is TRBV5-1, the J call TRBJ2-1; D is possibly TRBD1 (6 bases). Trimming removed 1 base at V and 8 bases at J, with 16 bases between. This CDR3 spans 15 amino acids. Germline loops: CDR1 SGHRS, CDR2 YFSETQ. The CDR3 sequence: CASSLWDKDPDEQFF. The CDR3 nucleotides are TGCGCCAGCAGCTTGTGGGACAAAGACCCTGATGAGCAGTTCTTC.

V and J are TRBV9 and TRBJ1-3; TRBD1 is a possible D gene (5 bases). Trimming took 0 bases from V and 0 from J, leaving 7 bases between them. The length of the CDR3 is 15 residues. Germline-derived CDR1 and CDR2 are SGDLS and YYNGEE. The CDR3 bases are TGTGCCAGCAGCGTAGGAAGGGGCTCTGGAAACACCATATATTTT. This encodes CASSVGRGSGNTIYF.

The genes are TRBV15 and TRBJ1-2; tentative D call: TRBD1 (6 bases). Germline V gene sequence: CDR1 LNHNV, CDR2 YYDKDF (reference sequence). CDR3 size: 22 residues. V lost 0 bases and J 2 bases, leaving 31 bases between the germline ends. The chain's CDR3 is CATSRDPGAGAAVPDSNYGYTF. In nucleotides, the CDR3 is TGTGCCACCAGCAGAGATCCCGGTGCAGGGGCCGCAGTACCGGACAGCAACTATGGCTACACCTTC.

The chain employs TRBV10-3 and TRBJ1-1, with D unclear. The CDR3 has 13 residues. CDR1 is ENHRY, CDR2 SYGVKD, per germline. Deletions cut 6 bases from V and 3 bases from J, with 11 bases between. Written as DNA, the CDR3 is TGTGCCATCAGGGCCCACGGGGACACTGAAGCTTTCTTT. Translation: CAIRAHGDTEAFF.

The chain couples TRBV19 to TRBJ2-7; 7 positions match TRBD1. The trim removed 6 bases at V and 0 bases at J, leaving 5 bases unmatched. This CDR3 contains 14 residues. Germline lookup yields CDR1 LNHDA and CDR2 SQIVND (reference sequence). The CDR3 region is CASRRTGSSYEQYF. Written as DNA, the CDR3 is TGTGCCAGTAGGCGGACAGGTAGCTCCTACGAGCAGTACTTC.